This T cell receptor (beta chain) was found in a study of shared clonotypes between healthy human individuals. This clone was observed a handful of times. Germline values: CDR1 SGHAT, CDR2 FQNNGV. The CDR3 runs to 16 residues. V dropped 1 base and J dropped 10; count of bases not matched to a gene: 10. Using immunoSEQ multiplex PCR, the repertoire was profiled, and TCRdb retains in-frame clones only, with some absent. The data hold 950,000 to 1,300,000 clones, with about 75% observed a single time. This clonotype was sampled from a man younger than 35 in good health. Sequenced sample: memory CD4+ T cells sorted from blood. Subset noted: CD45RA-negative fraction. The V and J genes are TRBV11-2 and TRBJ2-1; 10 bases are shared with TRBD2. The CDR3 DNA follows: TGTGCCAGCAGCTTAGCGAGCGGGAGGGCTCTAGAGGAGCAGTTCTTC. It is translated as CASSLASGRALEEQFF.